Listed below are T cell receptor beta chains from one sample, sequenced in a study of cytomegalovirus exposure and HLA in healthy donors. Repertoires were generated with immunoSEQ multiplex PCR, while TCRdb's copy carries only in-frame clones and drops some. The sample yields roughly 200,000 clones, roughly 77% seen once. Sequencing input: PBMCs. The receptors here all came from a man aged 40-49 years in good health and CMV-seropositive. CDR3s include the opening cysteine and the closing phenylalanine or tryptophan. Each record gives: J gene, V gene, clone size, D gene, CDR3 DNA, CDR3 protein. D genes are given only for firm matches. Clone size appears in some rows only: once, few, many, or a class for an expanded clone.

j_gene: TRBJ1-1
v_gene: TRBV6-5
abundance: once
d_gene: .
CDR3nt: TGTGCCAGCAGTAAAGAGGTGAGAATGAACACTGAAGCTTTCTTT
CDR3aa: CASSKEVRMNTEAFF

j_gene: TRBJ1-5
v_gene: TRBV6-6
abundance: .
d_gene: .
CDR3nt: TGTGCCAGCAGTTACTCGAGGCAGGGAGGAAGCCAGCCCCAGCATTTT
CDR3aa: CASSYSRQGGSQPQHF

j_gene: TRBJ1-1
v_gene: TRBV6-1
abundance: .
d_gene: TRBD1
CDR3nt: TGTGCCAGCAGCTGGACAGGCATGAACACTGAAGCTTTCTTT
CDR3aa: CASSWTGMNTEAFF

j_gene: TRBJ1-4
v_gene: TRBV19
abundance: .
d_gene: TRBD1
CDR3nt: TGTGCCAGTAGTCCCTCCGGAGGGGGCGGAGAAAAACTGTTTTTT
CDR3aa: CASSPSGGGGEKLFF

j_gene: TRBJ2-7
v_gene: TRBV6-1
abundance: .
d_gene: TRBD1
CDR3nt: TGTGCCAGCAGTGAACGGGACAGGAGGGGGGAGCAGTACTTC
CDR3aa: CASSERDRRGEQYF

j_gene: TRBJ1-4
v_gene: TRBV29-1
abundance: .
d_gene: .
CDR3nt: TGCAGCGTTGGGGGGGGCGCGGCTAATGAAAAACTGTTTTTT
CDR3aa: CSVGGGAANEKLFF

j_gene: TRBJ2-5
v_gene: TRBV5-1
abundance: .
d_gene: TRBD1
CDR3nt: TGCGCCAGCAGCCAAGGGACAGGGGGGGAGACCCAGTACTTC
CDR3aa: CASSQGTGGETQYF

j_gene: TRBJ2-1
v_gene: TRBV15
abundance: once
d_gene: TRBD1
CDR3nt: TGTGCCACCAGCAGATACAGGGGCAATGAGCAGTTCTTC
CDR3aa: CATSRYRGNEQFF

j_gene: TRBJ1-2
v_gene: TRBV7-2
abundance: few
d_gene: TRBD1
CDR3nt: TGTGCCAGCAACCCAACGGGACAGCCCTCCTATGGCTACACCTTC
CDR3aa: CASNPTGQPSYGYTF

j_gene: TRBJ2-5
v_gene: TRBV7-9
abundance: .
d_gene: TRBD2
CDR3nt: TGTGCCAGCAGCTTTACCCAGTGGACTAGCGGGGGGCAAGAGACCCAGTACTTC
CDR3aa: CASSFTQWTSGGQETQYF

j_gene: TRBJ2-1
v_gene: TRBV9
abundance: .
d_gene: TRBD1
CDR3nt: TGTGCCAGCAGCGAGGTAGGGGGCGGTGAGCAGTTCTTC
CDR3aa: CASSEVGGGEQFF

j_gene: TRBJ2-6
v_gene: TRBV28
abundance: .
d_gene: .
CDR3nt: TGTGCCAGCAGTTTGGGACTTTCTGGGGCCAACGTCCTGACTTTC
CDR3aa: CASSLGLSGANVLTF

j_gene: TRBJ1-1
v_gene: TRBV5-1
abundance: few
d_gene: .
CDR3nt: TGCGCCAGCAGCTTGGCCACAGGTCTCCCAACTGAAGCTTTCTTT
CDR3aa: CASSLATGLPTEAFF